Each of the 26 T cell receptor beta chains below was sequenced from the same sample in a study of regulatory T cells in long-lasting Graves disease. Through Arm-PCR of CDR3 regions and iRepertoire HTBI primers, TCR beta libraries were built. From the multiplex PCR reads, TCRdb called clonotypes with MiXCR, one entry per CDR3 protein. The sample lists a few hundred thousand distinct CDR3 sequences; more than 15% were seen once. Time point of the sample: newly diagnosed GD, antithyroid drugs for less than 3 months. Preparation of the TCR library used RNA extracted from PBMCs. These data also formed part of another study, on T cells in Graves' hyperthyroidism and ophthalmopathy.

The input for sequencing was peripheral blood mononuclear cells (PBMCs), taken at new diagnosis, from a patient treated with antithyroid drugs. The receptors here all came from a woman younger than 45 with Graves disease.

CDR3: CASSEQENGNIQYF. The CDR3 nucleotides read TGTGCCAGCAGTGAACAGGAAAATGGAAACATTCAGTACTTC. This chain links TRBV12-3 or TRBV12-4 with TRBJ2-4; D is perhaps TRBD1 (5 bases). This CDR3 is 14 amino acids long. The germline V and J ends were trimmed by 5 bases and 6 bases, with 14 bases remaining between them.

This clonotype was observed many times. This chain connects TRBV12-3 or TRBV12-4 to TRBJ1-1; D gene unclear. Trimming removed 9 bases from V and 3 bases from J, with 17 bases in between. CDR3 length equals 14 residues. Here the CDR3 DNA reads TGTGCCAGTACCGAACAGCAAAGGTACACTGAAGCTTTCTTT. It codes for CASTEQQRYTEAFF.

J is TRBJ2-1 and V is TRBV5-4; 14 positions match TRBD2. CDR3 length equals 18 residues. Germline-derived CDR1 and CDR2 are SGHNT and YYREEE (reference sequence). Trimming at V came to 0 bases and at J to 3 bases, leaving 5 bases not matched to a gene. CDR3: CASSLGRTSGGLYNEQFF. The CDR3 DNA reads TGTGCCAGCAGCTTGGGTCGGACTAGCGGGGGGCTCTACAATGAGCAGTTCTTC.

This clonotype was detected ten times or more. The CDR3 region is CASSQGGGKETQYF. CDR3 coding DNA: TGTGCCAGCAGCCAGGGCGGGGGAAAGGAGACCCAGTACTTC. The genes are TRBV3-1 and TRBJ2-5, with TRBD2 identical over 7 bases. Germline trimming cut 3 bases from V and 5 bases from J; bases unmatched to any gene: 6. CDR1 LGHDT and CDR2 YNNKEL come from the germline V gene (reference sequence). This CDR3 is built from 14 residues.

Many counts were recorded for this clonotype. One end of the junction fails to match germline, which may point to a read error. This rearrangement joins TRBV13 to TRBJ1-2, with 11 bases lining up with TRBD1. Germline V gives CDR1 PRHDT, CDR2 FYEKMQ (reference sequence). The CDR3 has 14 amino acids. The CDR3 nucleotides are TGCGCCAGCAGCGAGGGACAGGGGGACTATGGCTACACCTTC. Protein product: CASSEGQGDYGYTF.

The V call is TRBV20-1, the J call TRBJ2-7; the match to TRBD2 covers 11 bases. The CDR3 extends over 14 amino acids. Germline V gives CDR1 DFQATT, CDR2 SNEGSKA (reference sequence). V was pared by 0 bases and J by 6 bases, with 4 bases of the junction left unmatched. The CDR3 sequence is CSARDSGGEVEQYF. CDR3 in DNA: TGCAGTGCTAGAGATAGCGGGGGGGAGGTCGAGCAGTACTTC.

This clonotype was found many times. V and J are TRBV7-9 and TRBJ1-4; D not certain. This CDR3 has 16 residues. Germline V gene lookup returns CDR1 SEHNR and CDR2 FQNEAQ (reference sequence). V dropped 3 bases and J dropped 4 bases, with 15 bases sitting between them. The CDR3: CASSFGEGRGNEKLFF. The CDR3 bases are TGTGCCAGCAGCTTCGGAGAGGGCCGGGGTAATGAAAAACTGTTTTTT.

Ten or more counts support this clonotype. The chain carries TRBV11-2 and TRBJ2-7; 8 positions match TRBD1. Germline assignment: CDR1 SGHAT and CDR2 FQNNGV. The CDR3 is 13 residues long. Trimming took 5 bases from V and 6 from J; bases not matched to a gene: 6. DNA for the CDR3: TGTGCCAGCAGCACATACAGGGGGTTCGAGCAGTACTTC. This gives the protein CASSTYRGFEQYF.

This clonotype was recorded many times. V usage is TRBV4-1 and J usage is TRBJ2-2; D remains ambiguous. The CDR3 has 13 residues. Germline V lookup: CDR1 MGHRA, CDR2 YSYEKL. Trimming pared 1 base from V and 3 bases from J, leaving 3 bases between. The CDR3 DNA is TGCGCCAGCAGCCAAGTGGACACCGGGGAGCTGTTTTTT. As protein: CASSQVDTGELFF.

There are many counts of this clonotype. The gene calls are TRBV20-1 and TRBJ2-3; unclear D gene. This CDR3 is built from 14 residues. The germline CDR1 and CDR2 sequences are DFQATT and SNEGSKA (reference sequence). The germline V and J ends were trimmed by 3 bases and 2 bases, with 12 bases remaining between them. As DNA, the CDR3 is TGCAGTGCTAGCGGGCAGGCCCTCACAGATACGCAGTATTTT. Translated, it gives CSASGQALTDTQYF.

J is TRBJ1-4 and V is TRBV5-4, with TRBD1 as a possible D gene (5 bases). V lost 4 bases to trimming and J lost 7 bases, with 8 bases between them. This CDR3 spans 12 amino acids. Germline V gene sequence: CDR1 SGHNT, CDR2 YYREEE (reference sequence). DNA for the CDR3: TGTGCCAGCAGCCCAAGGGGTGAAAAACTGTTTTTT. This codes for CASSPRGEKLFF.

Ten or more counts support this clonotype. This chain joins TRBV3-1 and TRBJ2-1; the D call may be TRBD1 or TRBD2 (6 bases each). V lost 5 bases, J lost 6 bases, and 11 bases lay in between. Germline V lookup: CDR1 LGHDT, CDR2 YNNKEL (reference sequence). The CDR3 is 13 amino acids. The CDR3 DNA reads as TGTGCCAGCAGCGTCGGGGGCCTCAATGAGCAGTTCTTC. Amino acid sequence: CASSVGGLNEQFF.

This clonotype was counted a few times. V gene TRBV5-4 combines with J gene TRBJ2-3, with 7 bases matching TRBD2. Germline CDR1 and CDR2: SGHNT and YYREEE (reference sequence). The CDR3 is made up of 13 amino acids. V lost 8 bases and J lost 8; bases outside the gene matches: 11. The CDR3 nucleotides read TGTGCCAGTGGGCGGGGGAATGAAGGTACGCAGTATTTT. The encoded protein is CASGRGNEGTQYF.

Points on this clonotype: This may arise from a read error, as a much more abundant clone is one base away. The chain combines TRBV12-3 or TRBV12-4 with TRBJ1-1; perhaps TRBD1 as D (6 bases). The CDR3 runs to 14 residues. The CDR3 DNA reads TGTGCCGGCAGTCCCCGACAGGCCGACACTGAAGCTTTCTTT. Its protein is CAGSPRQADTEAFF.

This clonotype was picked up many times. This chain connects TRBV6-1 to TRBJ2-5, with a possible D match to TRBD2 (6 bases). V gave up 8 bases and J gave up 5 bases, with 30 bases separating them. The CDR3 is 18 amino acids. Germline V gene sequence: CDR1 MNHNS, CDR2 SASEGT. This CDR3 reads CASLRQHWTIFPGETQYF. The DNA for the CDR3 is TGTGCCAGCCTTCGACAGCACTGGACTATATTCCCGGGGGAGACCCAGTACTTC.

This clonotype was observed many times. The chain couples TRBV7-3 to TRBJ1-2; 10 bases are a match to TRBD1. The CDR3 consists of 13 residues. V lost 3 bases and J lost 9; bases outside the gene matches: 4. Germline loops: CDR1 SGHTA, CDR2 FQGTGA. CDR3 coding DNA: TGTGCCAGCAGCTTGGACAGGGGGTATCGCTACACCTTC. Its protein product is CASSLDRGYRYTF.

This clonotype was detected a few times. This chain connects TRBV6-4 to TRBJ1-1, with 7 bases lining up with TRBD1. This CDR3 region has 13 residues. Germline V gene data show CDR1 as MRHNA and CDR2 as SNTAGT. J was trimmed by 3 bases and V by 6 bases; bases with no gene match: 4. The CDR3 DNA follows: TGTGCCAGCAGAAAACAGGGGCACACTGAAGCTTTCTTT. Its translation is CASRKQGHTEAFF.

This chain connects TRBV12-3 or TRBV12-4 to TRBJ1-1; D gene uncertain. Deletions cut 3 bases from V and 4 bases from J, with 9 bases between. The CDR3 has 13 residues. The CDR3 nucleotides read TGTGCCAGCAGTTTGTGGGCAGGCACTGAAGCTTTCTTT. Amino acid sequence: CASSLWAGTEAFF.

The V gene is TRBV15, the J gene TRBJ1-4, with no clear D. The length of the CDR3 is 16 residues. Germline V gene data show CDR1 as LNHNV and CDR2 as YYDKDF (reference sequence). V lost 0 bases and J 0 bases, leaving 8 bases between the germline ends. CDR3 nucleotides: TGTGCCACCAGCAGAGATTTAATGGCAACTAATGAAAAACTGTTTTTT. Amino acid sequence: CATSRDLMATNEKLFF.

This clonotype was detected many times. The chain is built from TRBV11-2 and TRBJ1-1; a possible D gene is TRBD1 (6 bases). Trimming removed 6 bases at V and 4 bases at J, with 18 bases between. This CDR3 comprises 15 residues. Looked up from germline, CDR1 is SGHAT and CDR2 is FQNNGV. The CDR3 loop reads CASRSKQGGSTEAFF. CDR3 nucleotide sequence: TGTGCCAGCAGATCAAAACAGGGTGGGAGCACTGAAGCTTTCTTT.

This clonotype was counted at least ten times. The rearrangement uses TRBV11-2 and TRBJ2-1; 8 bases match TRBD1. The V gene's germline CDR1 is SGHAT and CDR2 FQNNGV. This CDR3 region has 14 residues. Unmatched junction bases numbered 5, after V lost 5 bases and J lost 5 bases. CDR3 residues: CASSRTGSDNEQFF. CDR3 nucleotides: TGTGCCAGCAGCCGGACAGGGTCCGACAATGAGCAGTTCTTC.

This clonotype has ten or more counts. This chain connects TRBV25-1 to TRBJ1-6; D not resolved. The CDR3 length is 15 residues. CDR1 MGHDK and CDR2 SYGVNS come from the germline V gene. Trimming took 9 bases from V and 0 from J, leaving 12 bases between them. CDR3 amino acids: CASTSVSSYNSPLHF. The CDR3 nucleotides read TGTGCCAGTACTAGCGTCAGCTCCTATAATTCACCCCTCCACTTT.

V and J are TRBV25-1 and TRBJ2-3, with 8 bases fitting TRBD2. The CDR3 totals 15 residues. V lost 8 bases, J lost 1 base, and 8 bases stayed unmatched. Germline CDR1 is MGHDK and CDR2 is SYGVNS. The CDR3 loop is CASSLGGVGTDTQYF. The CDR3 DNA reads TGTGCCAGCTCCCTCGGGGGGGTTGGCACAGATACGCAGTATTTT.

Many counts were recorded for this clonotype. The CDR3 reads CASTVRDTGELFF. CDR3 in DNA: TGTGCCAGCACGGTTAGGGACACCGGGGAGCTGTTTTTT. The J gene is TRBJ2-2, the V gene TRBV3-1; D is unresolved. V lost 7 bases to trimming and J lost 3 bases, with 9 bases between them. Germline CDR1 LGHDT, CDR2 YNNKEL (reference sequence). This CDR3 is built from 13 residues.

This clonotype was seen at least ten times. The rearrangement joins TRBV15 to TRBJ1-4; D is undetermined. The germline V and J ends were trimmed by 3 bases and 0 bases, with 17 bases remaining between them. Per germline, CDR1 LNHNV and CDR2 YYDKDF (reference sequence). CDR3 length: 18 residues. The CDR3 region has the DNA TGTGCCACCAGCAGTAACAAACGGGGTTATACAACTAATGAAAAACTGTTTTTT. Its protein is CATSSNKRGYTTNEKLFF.

In regard to this clonotype: A much larger clone sits a single nucleotide away, making a read error possible. This rearrangement joins TRBV6-1 to TRBJ2-7, with D possibly TRBD1 on 5 matching bases. Trimming removed 10 bases at V and 0 bases at J, with 13 bases between. Germline V CDR1 and CDR2: MNHNS, SASEGT. CDR3 length equals 13 residues. The CDR3 reads CANRIAHSYEQYF. The CDR3 DNA reads TGTGCCAACAGGATAGCACACTCCTACGAGCAGTACTTC.